One and the same sample provided the 29 T cell receptor beta chains below, sequenced in a study of T-cell reconstitution after alpha-beta-depleted transplantation in children. Preparation of the TCRbeta library was carried out with unique molecular identifiers. TCRdb re-called the PCR reads with MiXCR, one entry per CDR3 protein. This table has 55,000 to 90,000 distinct CDR3 sequences, approximately 4.4% appearing once. Source: PBMCs, mostly from graft donor cells, taken 180 days after TCRalphabeta/CD19-depleted stem cell transplant. These receptors were taken from a boy under two years old who had a stem cell transplant for acute myeloid leukemia, so the T cells may come from the graft donor.

This clonotype showed up many times. J is TRBJ1-1 and V is TRBV18; 7 nucleotides line up with TRBD1. Germline V gene sequence: CDR1 KGHSH, CDR2 LQKENI. The length of the CDR3 is 13 residues. Trimming cost V 9 bases and J 3 bases; bases outside gene matches: 7. CDR3 residues: CASYRGQDTEAFF. CDR3 DNA: TGTGCCAGTTACAGAGGACAGGACACTGAAGCTTTCTTT.

The sample holds many counts of this clonotype. V is TRBV12-3 or TRBV12-4 and J is TRBJ1-1; D gene uncertain. This CDR3 is built from 14 residues. Trimming pared 6 bases from V and 0 bases from J, leaving 11 bases between. CDR3 residues: CASRFTEVNTEAFF. The DNA for the CDR3 is TGTGCCAGCAGGTTCACGGAAGTGAACACTGAAGCTTTCTTT.

This clonotype was detected many times. This sequence joins TRBV20-1 and TRBJ2-7, with D unresolved. The germline V and J ends were trimmed by 1 base and 7 bases, with 11 bases remaining between them. The CDR3 contains 12 residues. Germline CDR1 and CDR2: DFQATT and SNEGSKA (reference sequence). For the CDR3, the DNA is TGCAGTGCTAGAGGCCTCCTGGGAGAGCAGTACGTC. As protein: CSARGLLGEQYV.

This clonotype was counted many times. The V call is TRBV12-3 or TRBV12-4, the J call TRBJ2-3; 7 positions agree with TRBD2. The CDR3 extends over 13 amino acids. V shed 3 bases, J shed 5 bases, and the junction held 2 bases outside the gene matches. The CDR3 nucleotides are TGTGCCAGCAGTTTCGGACTAGAAGATACGCAGTATTTT. This sequence encodes CASSFGLEDTQYF.

This clonotype was recorded many times. V and J are TRBV20-1 and TRBJ1-1; D not resolved. The CDR3 is 14 residues long. Looked up from germline, CDR1 is DFQATT and CDR2 is SNEGSKA (reference sequence). Trimming removed 4 bases at V and 4 bases at J, with 16 bases between. The CDR3 DNA follows: TGCAGTGCTATTATCAGGATTCTAGGCACTGAAGCTTTCTTT. This translates into CSAIIRILGTEAFF.

This clonotype has a count of ten or more. The rearrangement links TRBV10-3 to TRBJ2-1; TRBD2 aligns across 12 bases. The V segment lost 3 bases and the J segment 8 bases; nucleotides outside the gene matches: 5. This CDR3 has 15 residues. Germline V gene data show CDR1 as ENHRY and CDR2 as SYGVKD. The CDR3 region has the DNA TGTGCCATCAGTGAAAGGCTAGCGGGGGGGCATGAGCAGTTCTTC. Its protein is CAISERLAGGHEQFF.

This clonotype was counted at least ten times. The V gene is TRBV12-3 or TRBV12-4, the J gene TRBJ2-5; 7 bases are a match to TRBD1. This CDR3 comprises 14 residues. V lost 4 bases to trimming and J lost 4 bases; unmatched junction nucleotides: 6. The CDR3, as DNA: TGTGCCAGCAGTTCGACCCCAGGGGGAGAGACCCAGTACTTC. Residues: CASSSTPGGETQYF.

This clonotype came up many times. The chain combines TRBV5-5 with TRBJ2-2, with D hard to call. Between the trimmed V and J ends, which lost 1 base and 0 bases, there was a span of 10 bases. The CDR3 is 16 amino acids. In germline, CDR1 is SGHKS, CDR2 YYEKEE (reference sequence). The CDR3 is CASSLISRANTGELFF. The CDR3 bases are TGTGCCAGCAGCTTGATTTCAAGGGCGAACACCGGGGAGCTGTTTTTT. The variable domain in full, completed from reference TRBV5-5 and TRBJ2-2, reads DAGVTQSPTHLIKTRGQQVTLRCSPISGHKSVSWYQQVLGQGPQFIFQYYEKEERGRGNFPDRFSARQFPNYSSELNVNALLLGDSALYLCASSLISRANTGELFFGEGSRLTVL.

V and J are TRBV3-1 and TRBJ2-4, with D possibly being TRBD2 (5 bases). The CDR3 has 15 amino acids. CDR1 and CDR2 (germline): LGHDT, YNNKEL (reference sequence). The V end was cut by 10 bases, the J end by 3 bases, with 19 bases between. CDR3 DNA sequence: TGTGCCACCTGCCATTGGAGGTTCGACAAAAACATTCAGTACTTC. Its protein product is CATCHWRFDKNIQYF.

This clonotype has ten or more counts. This chain connects TRBV9 to TRBJ1-2; D gene uncertain. Germline V gene lookup returns CDR1 SGDLS and CDR2 YYNGEE. CDR3 length: 15 residues. Trimming removed 0 bases from V and 0 bases from J, with 9 bases in between. CDR3 bases: TGTGCCAGCAGCGTAGAAGTGAGAGCTAACTATGGCTACACCTTC. Protein sequence: CASSVEVRANYGYTF.

The chain couples TRBV7-8 to TRBJ2-1; D not resolved. Deletions cut 3 bases from V and 2 bases from J, with 8 bases between. The CDR3 extends over 14 amino acids. Germline lookup yields CDR1 SGHVS and CDR2 FQNEAQ. CDR3 protein: CASSFVVTYNEQFF. CDR3 nucleotides: TGTGCCAGCAGCTTCGTGGTAACCTACAATGAGCAGTTCTTC. Drawing the rest from reference TRBV7-8 and TRBJ2-1, the complete variable domain is GAGVSQSPRYKVAKRGQDVALRCDPISGHVSLFWYQQALGQGPEFLTYFQNEAQLDKSGLPSDRFFAERPEGSVSTLKIQRTQQEDSAVYLCASSFVVTYNEQFFGPGTRLTVL.

This clonotype was detected many times. The chain combines TRBV7-9 with TRBJ2-2; TRBD1 matches 8 bases. Germline V lookup: CDR1 SEHNR, CDR2 FQNEAQ (reference sequence). The CDR3 spans 16 residues. V dropped 0 bases and J dropped 3; count of bases not matched to a gene: 3. CDR3 nucleotides: TGTGCCAGCAGCTTAGCCGGACAGGGATACACCGGGGAGCTGTTTTTT. This sequence encodes CASSLAGQGYTGELFF.

This clonotype was seen repeatedly, ten times or more. The gene calls are TRBV20-1 and TRBJ2-7; 8 nucleotides agree with TRBD1. CDR1 and CDR2 (germline): DFQATT, SNEGSKA (reference sequence). CDR3 size: 14 residues. V trimming: 5 bases; J trimming: 2 bases; junction bases outside the gene matches: 8. CDR3 in DNA: TGCAGTGCTCCTACAGGGGGAACGGCCTACGAGCAGTACGTC. This translates into CSAPTGGTAYEQYV.

This clonotype has at least ten counts. This chain uses TRBV9 with TRBJ1-1; D perhaps matches TRBD1 (5 bases). The germline gives CDR1 SGDLS, CDR2 YYNGEE. Trimming removed 0 bases from V and 8 bases from J, with 20 bases in between. This CDR3 has 16 amino acids. The CDR3 is CASSVAFRATAQEAFF. CDR3 sequence (DNA): TGTGCCAGCAGCGTAGCCTTCCGGGCGACAGCCCAAGAAGCTTTCTTT.

Ten or more counts support this clonotype. The CDR3 reads CSASGTYYNSPLHF. DNA for the CDR3: TGCAGTGCTAGTGGGACGTACTATAATTCACCCCTCCACTTT. V and J are TRBV20-1 and TRBJ1-6; perhaps TRBD1 as D (5 bases). CDR1 DFQATT and CDR2 SNEGSKA come from the germline V gene (reference sequence). The V end was cut by 3 bases, the J end by 3 bases, with 9 bases between. The CDR3 has 14 residues.

This clonotype was seen repeatedly, ten times or more. The genes are TRBV7-8 and TRBJ1-2; 11 positions match TRBD1. Germline V lookup: CDR1 SGHVS, CDR2 FQNEAQ. V shed 4 bases and J 8 bases; nucleotides not matched to a gene: 6. This CDR3 is built from 14 residues. The CDR3 region has the DNA TGTGCCAGCAGCTACGGGACAGGGGGGTACGGCTACACCTTC. Its translation is CASSYGTGGYGYTF.

This clonotype came up many times. The J gene is TRBJ2-3, the V gene TRBV12-3 or TRBV12-4; D is possibly TRBD1 (6 bases). The CDR3 is made up of 14 amino acids. V lost 6 bases and J 0 bases, leaving 10 bases between the germline ends. The CDR3 nucleotides are TGTGCCAGCAGGACGGGACACAGCACAGATACGCAGTATTTT. It encodes CASRTGHSTDTQYF.

The chain links TRBV20-1 to TRBJ1-5, with TRBD1 matching over 7 bases. V lost 2 bases and J lost 2; bases outside the gene matches: 18. Germline V gives CDR1 DFQATT, CDR2 SNEGSKA (reference sequence). The CDR3 is made up of 19 amino acids. Written as DNA, the CDR3 is TGCAGTGCTAGATCTCGGGTGAGACAGGGAGGGGTTGGCAATCAGCCCCAGCATTTT. Protein sequence: CSARSRVRQGGVGNQPQHF.

In this sample, this clonotype turned up many times. The V call is TRBV11-3, the J call TRBJ1-2; D is unresolved. The CDR3 runs to 18 residues. Germline V gene data show CDR1 as SGHNT and CDR2 as YENEEA. V shed 1 base and J shed 4 bases, with 22 bases lying between them. DNA of the CDR3: TGTGCCAGCAGCTTAGTAAGGAGTCCTGGGCAGCCACGCTATGGCTACACCTTC. Its translation: CASSLVRSPGQPRYGYTF.

This clonotype was detected many times. The CDR3 coding sequence is TGTGCCAGCAGCTGGGGGGGGACAGGGCCCGGGGATACGCAGTATTTT. It codes for CASSWGGTGPGDTQYF. This chain connects TRBV7-3 to TRBJ2-3, with 9 positions matching TRBD1. Germline V gene lookup returns CDR1 SGHTA and CDR2 FQGTGA. After removal of 4 bases from V and 6 bases from J, the junction contained 11 bases not matched to a gene. This CDR3 has 16 residues.

Many counts were recorded for this clonotype. The rearrangement joins TRBV6-5 to TRBJ1-2; D is perhaps TRBD1 (6 bases). V was cut by 0 bases and J by 6 bases, with 14 bases left in between. This CDR3 is 15 amino acids long. CDR1 and CDR2 from the germline V gene are MNHEY and SVGAGI. The CDR3 DNA sequence: TGTGCCAGCAGTTACTCGGAGGGGGTTTGGGATGGCTACACCTTC. Its protein is CASSYSEGVWDGYTF.

This clonotype was recorded many times. The rearrangement joins TRBV6-5 to TRBJ1-6, with 7 positions matching TRBD1. In germline, CDR1 is MNHEY, CDR2 SVGAGI. The CDR3 contains 16 residues. V lost 4 bases and J lost 2; bases outside the gene matches: 5. The CDR3 sequence: CASSSEGATYNSPLHF. CDR3 coding DNA: TGTGCCAGCAGTTCCGAGGGGGCGACCTATAATTCACCCCTCCACTTT.

At least ten counts were recorded for this clonotype. The rearrangement uses TRBV5-6 and TRBJ2-1; D not certain. V was cut by 4 bases and J by 0 bases, with 17 bases left in between. This CDR3 spans 17 amino acids. Germline V gene lookup returns CDR1 SGHDT and CDR2 YYEEEE. CDR3 residues: CASSISGRFFSYNEQFF. The CDR3 DNA sequence: TGTGCCAGCAGCATATCGGGCAGGTTCTTCTCCTACAATGAGCAGTTCTTC. Based on the CDR3 plus reference TRBV5-6 and TRBJ2-1, the full variable domain is DAGVTQSPTHLIKTRGQQVTLRCSPKSGHDTVSWYQQALGQGPQFIFQYYEEEERQRGNFPDRFSGHQFPNYSSELNVNALLLGDSALYLCASSISGRFFSYNEQFFGPGTRLTVL.

This clonotype appeared many times. The chain employs TRBV6-5 and TRBJ2-5; TRBD2 aligns across 7 bases. The junction had 3 bases not matched to a gene; V was cut back by 2 bases and J by 0 bases. This CDR3 is 15 amino acids long. CDR1 is MNHEY, CDR2 SVGAGI, per germline. CDR3 coding DNA: TGTGCCAGCAGTTACGCCGGGGGGTACCAAGAGACCCAGTACTTC. It encodes CASSYAGGYQETQYF.

This clonotype was detected many times. The V call is TRBV10-3, the J call TRBJ2-1; 13 bases map to TRBD2. The V and J ends lost 6 bases and 8 bases, in that order; junction bases with no gene match: 7. This CDR3 contains 15 residues. Germline V gives CDR1 ENHRY, CDR2 SYGVKD. The CDR3 region has the DNA TGTGCCATCAGATCCGGGACTAGCGGGGTAGATGAGCAGTTCTTC. Its translation: CAIRSGTSGVDEQFF.

The chain couples TRBV5-1 to TRBJ1-3, with a possible D match to TRBD1 (5 bases). Looked up from germline, CDR1 is SGHRS and CDR2 is YFSETQ. With 0 bases removed from V and 5 bases from J, the gap between germline ends came to 18 bases. This CDR3 has 17 residues. CDR3 bases: TGCGCCAGCAGCTTGGACCCGGGGGATGCTGGAAGAAACACCATATATTTT. Translated: CASSLDPGDAGRNTIYF. Supplemented by reference TRBV5-1 and TRBJ1-3, the full variable domain reads KAGVTQTPRYLIKTRGQQVTLSCSPISGHRSVSWYQQTPGQGLQFLFEYFSETQRNKGNFPGRFSGRQFSNSRSEMNVSTLELGDSALYLCASSLDPGDAGRNTIYFGEGSWLTVV.

This clonotype was picked up many times. The rearrangement uses TRBV29-1 and TRBJ2-1; 7 bases line up with TRBD1. J gave up 5 bases and V 6 bases, and 13 bases lay outside the gene matches. Germline V gene sequence: CDR1 SQVTM, CDR2 ANQGSEA. This CDR3 is 15 amino acids long. CDR3 loop: CSVAKQGWVNNEQFF. The CDR3 DNA follows: TGCAGCGTCGCGAAACAGGGGTGGGTCAACAATGAGCAGTTCTTC.

The chain combines TRBV6-1 with TRBJ2-7, with D unresolved. Germline V gene sequence: CDR1 MNHNS, CDR2 SASEGT. The CDR3 sequence is 12 residues long. V lost 7 bases and J 0 bases, leaving 7 bases between the germline ends. The CDR3, as DNA: TGTGCCAGCAAACGGAACTCCTACGAGCAGTACTTC. It specifies CASKRNSYEQYF.

This clonotype was seen repeatedly, ten times or more. The V and J genes are TRBV29-1 and TRBJ2-1, with D perhaps being TRBD1 or TRBD2 (5 bases each). The germline V and J ends were trimmed by 0 bases and 4 bases, with 13 bases remaining between them. CDR3 length: 15 amino acids. Germline CDR1 SQVTM, CDR2 ANQGSEA. CDR3: CSVEERGLGYNEQFF. CDR3 DNA: TGCAGCGTTGAAGAACGGGGCCTAGGTTACAATGAGCAGTTCTTC.